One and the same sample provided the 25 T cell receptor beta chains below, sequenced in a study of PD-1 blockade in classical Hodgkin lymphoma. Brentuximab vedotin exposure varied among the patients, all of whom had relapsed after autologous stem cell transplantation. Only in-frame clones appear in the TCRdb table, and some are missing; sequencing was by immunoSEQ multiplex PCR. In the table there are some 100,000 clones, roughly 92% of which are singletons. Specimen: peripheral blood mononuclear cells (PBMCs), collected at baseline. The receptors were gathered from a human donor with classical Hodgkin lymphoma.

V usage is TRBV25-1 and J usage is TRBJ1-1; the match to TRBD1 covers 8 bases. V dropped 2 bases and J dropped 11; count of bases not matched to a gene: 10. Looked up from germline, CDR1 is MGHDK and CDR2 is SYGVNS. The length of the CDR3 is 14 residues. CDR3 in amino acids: CASSEQGAGESAFF. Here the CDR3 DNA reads TGTGCCAGCAGTGAACAGGGGGCAGGTGAATCGGCTTTCTTT. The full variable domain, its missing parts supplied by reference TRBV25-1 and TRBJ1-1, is EADIYQTPRYLVIGTGKKITLECSQTMGHDKMYWYQQDPGMELHLIHYSYGVNSTEKGDLSSESTVSRIRTEHFPLTLESARPSHTSQYLCASSEQGAGESAFFGQGTRLTVV.

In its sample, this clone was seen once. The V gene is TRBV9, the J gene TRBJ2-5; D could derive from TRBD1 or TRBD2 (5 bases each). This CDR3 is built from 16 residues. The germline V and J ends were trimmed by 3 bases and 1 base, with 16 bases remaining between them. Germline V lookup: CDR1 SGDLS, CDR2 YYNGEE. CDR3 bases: TGTGCCAGCAGCGACCCCCCTTTAGGGACCCAAGAGACCCAGTACTTC. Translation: CASSDPPLGTQETQYF. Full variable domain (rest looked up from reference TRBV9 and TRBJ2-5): DSGVTQTPKHLITATGQRVTLRCSPRSGDLSVYWYQQSLDQGLQFLIQYYNGEERAKGNILERFSAQQFPDLHSELNLSSLELGDSALYFCASSDPPLGTQETQYFGPGTRLLVL.

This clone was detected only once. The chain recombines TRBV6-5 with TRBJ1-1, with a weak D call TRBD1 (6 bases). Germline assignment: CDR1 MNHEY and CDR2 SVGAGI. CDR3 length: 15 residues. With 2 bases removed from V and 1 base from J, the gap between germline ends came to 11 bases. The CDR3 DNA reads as TGTGCCAGCAGTTACCCCGGAGGGGGGAACACTGAAGCTTTCTTT. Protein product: CASSYPGGGNTEAFF.

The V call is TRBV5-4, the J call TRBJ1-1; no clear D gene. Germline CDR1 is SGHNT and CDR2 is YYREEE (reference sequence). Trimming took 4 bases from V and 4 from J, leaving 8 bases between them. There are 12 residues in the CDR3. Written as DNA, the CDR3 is TGTGCCAGCAGCCCCGGAGCCACTGAAGCTTTCTTT. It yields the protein CASSPGATEAFF.

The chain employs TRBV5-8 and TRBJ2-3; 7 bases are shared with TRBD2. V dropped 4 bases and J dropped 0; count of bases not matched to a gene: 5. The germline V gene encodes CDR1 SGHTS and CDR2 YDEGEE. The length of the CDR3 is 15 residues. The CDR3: CASSRSSGSTDTQYF. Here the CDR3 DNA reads TGTGCCAGCAGCCGGAGTAGCGGGAGCACAGATACGCAGTATTTT. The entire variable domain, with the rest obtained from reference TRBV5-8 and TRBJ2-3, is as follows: EAGVTQSPTHLIKTRGQQATLRCSPISGHTSVYWYQQALGLGLQFLLWYDEGEERNRGNFPPRFSGRQFPNYSSELNVNALELEDSALYLCASSRSSGSTDTQYFGPGTRLTVL.

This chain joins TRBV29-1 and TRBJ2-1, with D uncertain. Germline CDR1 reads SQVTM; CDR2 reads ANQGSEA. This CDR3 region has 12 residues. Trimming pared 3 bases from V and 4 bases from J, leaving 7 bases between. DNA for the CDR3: TGCAGCGTTGATATCAAATACAATGAGCAGTTCTTC. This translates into CSVDIKYNEQFF.

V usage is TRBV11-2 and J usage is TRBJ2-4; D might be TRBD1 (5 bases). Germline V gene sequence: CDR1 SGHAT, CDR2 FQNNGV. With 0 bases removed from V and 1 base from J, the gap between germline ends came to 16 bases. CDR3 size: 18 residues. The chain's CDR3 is CASSLEGARYFAKNIQYF. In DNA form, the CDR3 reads TGTGCCAGCAGCTTAGAAGGGGCACGGTACTTTGCCAAAAACATTCAGTACTTC.

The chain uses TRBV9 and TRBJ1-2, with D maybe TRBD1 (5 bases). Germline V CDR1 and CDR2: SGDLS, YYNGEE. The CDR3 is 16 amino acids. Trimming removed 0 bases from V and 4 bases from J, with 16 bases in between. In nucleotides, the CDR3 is TGTGCCAGCAGCGTAGGCGGGACGGGGGATAGCTATGGCTACACCTTC. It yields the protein CASSVGGTGDSYGYTF. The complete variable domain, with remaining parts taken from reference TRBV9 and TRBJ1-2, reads DSGVTQTPKHLITATGQRVTLRCSPRSGDLSVYWYQQSLDQGLQFLIQYYNGEERAKGNILERFSAQQFPDLHSELNLSSLELGDSALYFCASSVGGTGDSYGYTFGSGTRLTVV.

CDR3 in DNA: TGTGCCAGTAGTACCCTAGCGGGAGGCCGAGAGACCCAGTACTTC. Protein: CASSTLAGGRETQYF. The chain has TRBV19 and TRBJ2-5; 11 positions match TRBD2. CDR1 LNHDA and CDR2 SQIVND come from the germline V gene (reference sequence). The CDR3 has 15 residues. Losses at the gene ends were 4 bases for V and 4 bases for J; bases not matched to a gene: 5.

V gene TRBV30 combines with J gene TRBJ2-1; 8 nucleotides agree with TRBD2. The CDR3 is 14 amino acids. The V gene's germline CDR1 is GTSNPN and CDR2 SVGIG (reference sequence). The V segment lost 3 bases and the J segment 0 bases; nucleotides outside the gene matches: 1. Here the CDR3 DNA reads TGTGCCTGGAGGGGGACTAGCTCCTACAATGAGCAGTTCTTC. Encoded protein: CAWRGTSSYNEQFF. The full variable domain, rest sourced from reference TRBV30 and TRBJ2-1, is SQTIHQWPATLVQPVGSPLSLECTVEGTSNPNLYWYRQAAGRGLQLLFYSVGIGQISSEVPQNLSASRPQDRQFILSSKKLLLSDSGFYLCAWRGTSSYNEQFFGPGTRLTVL.

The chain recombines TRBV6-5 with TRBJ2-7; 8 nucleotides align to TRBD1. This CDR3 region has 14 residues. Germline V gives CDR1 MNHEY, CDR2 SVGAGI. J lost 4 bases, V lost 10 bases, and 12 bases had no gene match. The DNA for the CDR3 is TGTGCCACCTTGGGGCCAGGGGGCTTGTACGAGCAGTACTTC. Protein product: CATLGPGGLYEQYF.

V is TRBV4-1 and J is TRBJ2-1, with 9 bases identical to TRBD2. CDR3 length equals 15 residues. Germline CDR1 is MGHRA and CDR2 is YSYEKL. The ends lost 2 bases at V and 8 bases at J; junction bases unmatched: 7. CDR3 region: CASSQLRREGHEQFF. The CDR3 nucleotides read TGCGCCAGCAGCCAACTTCGGCGGGAGGGCCATGAGCAGTTCTTC.

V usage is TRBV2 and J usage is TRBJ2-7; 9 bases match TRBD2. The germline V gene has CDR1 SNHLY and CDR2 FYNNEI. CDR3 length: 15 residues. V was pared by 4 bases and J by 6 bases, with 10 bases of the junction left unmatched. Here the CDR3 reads CASSAGSGRPLEQYF. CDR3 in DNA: TGTGCCAGCAGTGCAGGGAGCGGGAGGCCCCTCGAGCAGTACTTC.

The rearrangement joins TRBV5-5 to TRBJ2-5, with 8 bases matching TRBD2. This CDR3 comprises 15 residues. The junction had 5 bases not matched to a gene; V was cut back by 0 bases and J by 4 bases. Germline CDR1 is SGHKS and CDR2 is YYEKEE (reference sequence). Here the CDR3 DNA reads TGTGCCAGCAGCTTGGACGGACTAGCAGGAGAGACCCAGTACTTC. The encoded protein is CASSLDGLAGETQYF.

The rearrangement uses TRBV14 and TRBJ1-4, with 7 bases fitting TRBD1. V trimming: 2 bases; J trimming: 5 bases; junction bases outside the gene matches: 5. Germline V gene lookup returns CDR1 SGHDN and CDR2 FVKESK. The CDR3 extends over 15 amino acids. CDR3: CASSQQTGKNEKLFF. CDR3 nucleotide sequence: TGTGCCAGCAGCCAACAGACAGGGAAGAATGAAAAACTGTTTTTT. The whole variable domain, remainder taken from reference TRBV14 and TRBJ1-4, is EAGVTQFPSHSVIEKGQTVTLRCDPISGHDNLYWYRRVMGKEIKFLLHFVKESKQDESGMPNNRFLAERTGGTYSTLKVQPAELEDSGVYFCASSQQTGKNEKLFFGSGTQLSVL.

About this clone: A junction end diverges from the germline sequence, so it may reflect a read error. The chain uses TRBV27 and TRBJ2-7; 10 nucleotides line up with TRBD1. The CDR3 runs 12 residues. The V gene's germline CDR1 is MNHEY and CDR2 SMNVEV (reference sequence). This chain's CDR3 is CASSETPGTGVF. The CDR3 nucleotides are TGTGCCAGCAGCGAAACACCCGGGACAGGGGTCTTC.

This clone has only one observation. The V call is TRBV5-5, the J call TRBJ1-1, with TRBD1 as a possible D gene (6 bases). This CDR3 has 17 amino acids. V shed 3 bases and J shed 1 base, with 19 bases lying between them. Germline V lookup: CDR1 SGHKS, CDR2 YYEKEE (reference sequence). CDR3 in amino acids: CASSYIQGILENTEAFF. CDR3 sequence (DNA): TGTGCCAGCAGCTATATACAGGGTATTCTGGAGAACACTGAAGCTTTCTTT.

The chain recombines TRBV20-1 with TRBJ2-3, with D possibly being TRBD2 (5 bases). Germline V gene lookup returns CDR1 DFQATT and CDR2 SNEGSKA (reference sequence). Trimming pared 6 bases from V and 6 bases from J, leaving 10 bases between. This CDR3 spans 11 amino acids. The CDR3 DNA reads TGCAGTGCCGCCCTAGCCGATACGCAGTATTTT. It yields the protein CSAALADTQYF.

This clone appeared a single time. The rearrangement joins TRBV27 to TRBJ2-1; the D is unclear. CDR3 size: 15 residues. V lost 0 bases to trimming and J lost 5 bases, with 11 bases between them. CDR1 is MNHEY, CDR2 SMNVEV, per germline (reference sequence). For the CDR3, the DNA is TGTGCCAGCAGTTTATCGGCACAACCAAACAATGAGCAGTTCTTC. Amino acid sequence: CASSLSAQPNNEQFF.

CDR3 in DNA: TGTGCCAGCAGCCAGCAGGACAGACAAGGGACTGAAGCTTTCTTT. Its translation is CASSQQDRQGTEAFF. V gene TRBV4-2 combines with J gene TRBJ1-1; a possible D gene is TRBD1 (6 bases). V was shortened by 3 bases and J by 5 bases, with 16 bases between the two germline ends. The CDR3 has 15 amino acids. CDR1 and CDR2 (germline): LGHNA, YNFKEQ.

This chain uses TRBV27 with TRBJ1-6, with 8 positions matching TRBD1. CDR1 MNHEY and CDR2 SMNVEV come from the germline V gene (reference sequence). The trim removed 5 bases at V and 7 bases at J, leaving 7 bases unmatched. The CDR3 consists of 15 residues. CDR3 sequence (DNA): TGTGCCAGCAGTGCGGAGACAGGGGCGAATTCACCCCTCCACTTT. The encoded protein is CASSAETGANSPLHF.

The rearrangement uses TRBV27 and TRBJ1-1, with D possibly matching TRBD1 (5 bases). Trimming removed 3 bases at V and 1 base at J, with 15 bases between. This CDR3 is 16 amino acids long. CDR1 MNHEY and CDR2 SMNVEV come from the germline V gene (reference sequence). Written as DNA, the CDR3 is TGTGCCAGCAGTTTCCTAGCCCCTGGACAGAACACTGAAGCTTTCTTT. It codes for CASSFLAPGQNTEAFF.

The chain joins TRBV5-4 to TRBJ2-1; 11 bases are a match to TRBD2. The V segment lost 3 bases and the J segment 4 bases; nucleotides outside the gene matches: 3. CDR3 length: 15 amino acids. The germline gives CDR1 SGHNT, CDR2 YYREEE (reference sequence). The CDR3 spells CASSSGTSGYNEQFF. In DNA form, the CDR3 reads TGTGCCAGCAGCTCTGGGACTAGCGGTTACAATGAGCAGTTCTTC.

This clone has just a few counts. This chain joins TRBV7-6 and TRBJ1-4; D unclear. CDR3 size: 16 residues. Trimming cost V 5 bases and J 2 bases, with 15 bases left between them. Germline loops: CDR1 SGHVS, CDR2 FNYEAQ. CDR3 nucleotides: TGTGCCAGCAGCGACCCCTGGGCGGGGACTAATGAAAAACTGTTTTTT. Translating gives CASSDPWAGTNEKLFF.

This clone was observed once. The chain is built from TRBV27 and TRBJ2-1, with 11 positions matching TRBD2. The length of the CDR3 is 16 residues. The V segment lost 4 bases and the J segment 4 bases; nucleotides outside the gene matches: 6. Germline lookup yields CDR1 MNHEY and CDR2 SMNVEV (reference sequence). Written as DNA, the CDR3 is TGTGCCAGCAGTTCCCTACTAGCGGGAGAATACAATGAGCAGTTCTTC. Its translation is CASSSLLAGEYNEQFF.